The 10 T cell receptor beta chains in this list originate from one sample, sequenced in a study of blood T cell repertoires in COVID-19. Produced via immunoSEQ multiplex PCR; TCRdb's table is partial and in-frame only. This sample carries 360,000 or so clones, 87% of them seen once, and the ten largest clones take 2.5% to 3%. Input material: PBMCs or T cells enriched from blood (not recorded which). These receptors were taken from a woman aged 25 to 39 who had recovered from COVID-19.

In regard to this clone: The sample contains more than one DNA sequence encoding this CDR3. CDR3 residues: CASSARGGNQPQHF. The DNA for the CDR3 is TGTGCCAGCAGTGCTAGGGGTGGCAATCAGCCCCAGCATTTT. This chain joins TRBV2 and TRBJ1-5; TRBD1 is a possible D gene (5 bases). This CDR3 is built from 14 residues. Per the germline V gene, CDR1 is SNHLY and CDR2 is FYNNEI. Trimming removed 4 bases from V and 2 bases from J, with 9 bases in between.

V gene TRBV5-1 combines with J gene TRBJ2-3, with D maybe TRBD1 (6 bases). Trimming cost V 2 bases and J 0 bases, with 13 bases left between them. Germline V CDR1 and CDR2: SGHRS, YFSETQ. CDR3 size: 16 residues. The CDR3 loop reads CASSLWGHTSTDTQYF. CDR3 coding DNA: TGCGCCAGCAGCTTATGGGGACACACTAGCACAGATACGCAGTATTTT.

The V call is TRBV4-2, the J call TRBJ2-1, with 10 bases that match TRBD2. V lost 0 bases and J lost 1; bases outside the gene matches: 6. The CDR3 loop spans 18 amino acids. Germline lookup yields CDR1 LGHNA and CDR2 YNFKEQ. The CDR3 region is CASSQDRRTSGSYNEQFF. CDR3 in DNA: TGTGCCAGCAGCCAAGATCGGAGGACTAGCGGTTCCTACAATGAGCAGTTCTTC.

The chain combines TRBV6-5 with TRBJ2-7; possibly TRBD1 for D (6 bases). Germline loops: CDR1 MNHEY, CDR2 SVGAGI. The CDR3 sequence is 15 residues long. With 2 bases removed from V and 2 bases from J, the gap between germline ends came to 13 bases. In nucleotides, the CDR3 is TGTGCCAGCAGTTACGATCAGGGGCCTCCCTACGAGCAGTACTTC. Translating it yields CASSYDQGPPYEQYF.

The chain uses TRBV11-3 and TRBJ2-7; TRBD1 matches 7 bases. After removal of 5 bases from V and 3 bases from J, the junction contained 4 bases not matched to a gene. Germline V gene sequence: CDR1 SGHNT, CDR2 YENEEA. This CDR3 is 13 amino acids long. The CDR3: CASSPGTDYEQYF. The CDR3 DNA sequence: TGTGCCAGCAGCCCCGGGACAGACTACGAGCAGTACTTC.

V gene TRBV6-5 combines with J gene TRBJ1-2; D unclear. Germline V gene data show CDR1 as MNHEY and CDR2 as SVGAGI. The CDR3 spans 12 residues. Trimming removed 6 bases at V and 0 bases at J, with 5 bases between. CDR3 sequence: CASSQSNYGYTF. The CDR3 nucleotides read TGTGCCAGCAGCCAGTCTAACTATGGCTACACCTTC.

This clone appeared a single time. V usage is TRBV9 and J usage is TRBJ1-6; 9 bases fit TRBD1. V lost 4 bases to trimming and J lost 9 bases; unmatched junction nucleotides: 8. Germline assignment: CDR1 SGDLS and CDR2 YYNGEE. The CDR3 runs 15 residues. The CDR3 coding sequence is TGTGCCAGCAGCCCCCCCGGGACAGGGTTTTCACCCCTCCACTTT. Its protein is CASSPPGTGFSPLHF. Using reference TRBV9 and TRBJ1-6 for the parts outside the CDR3, the full variable domain is DSGVTQTPKHLITATGQRVTLRCSPRSGDLSVYWYQQSLDQGLQFLIQYYNGEERAKGNILERFSAQQFPDLHSELNLSSLELGDSALYFCASSPPGTGFSPLHFGNGTRLTVT.

The rearrangement joins TRBV6-5 to TRBJ1-5; unclear D gene. Between the trimmed V and J ends, which lost 6 bases and 2 bases, there was a span of 8 bases. This CDR3 spans 13 amino acids. Germline loops: CDR1 MNHEY, CDR2 SVGAGI. CDR3 protein: CASRVSGNQPQHF. CDR3 coding DNA: TGTGCCAGCAGGGTTTCGGGCAATCAGCCCCAGCATTTT.

The chain combines TRBV18 with TRBJ1-2; the D is unclear. CDR1 KGHSH and CDR2 LQKENI come from the germline V gene. V was pared by 3 bases and J by 4 bases, with 9 bases between. This CDR3 region has 13 residues. The CDR3 spells CASSPGEGYGYTF. CDR3 DNA sequence: TGTGCCAGCTCACCCGGGGAGGGCTATGGCTACACCTTC. Full variable domain (outside the CDR3, taken from reference TRBV18 and TRBJ1-2): NAGVMQNPRHLVRRRGQEARLRCSPMKGHSHVYWYRQLPEEGLKFMVYLQKENIIDESGMPKERFSAEFPKEGPSILRIQQVVRGDSAAYFCASSPGEGYGYTFGSGTRLTVV.

The rearrangement uses TRBV28 and TRBJ1-2; possible D gene TRBD1, 5 bases. Trimming pared 5 bases from V and 4 bases from J, leaving 17 bases between. From germline, CDR1 is MDHEN and CDR2 SYDVKM. The CDR3 consists of 15 residues. CDR3 region: CASSNPRAPGYGYTF. CDR3 nucleotide sequence: TGTGCCAGCAGTAACCCCAGGGCTCCCGGCTATGGCTACACCTTC.